The clone carrying this T cell receptor beta chain appeared many times. Its antigen remains unidentified. The sample is drawn from a study of CD8+CD57+ T cells in acquired aplastic anemia. As for the study in general: Sorting CD4+ and CD8+ cells gave DNA averaging 3.2 ug. Reads per healthy sample averaged about 9.8 million (CD4+) and approximately 12 million (CD8+). Whole-study results and caveats: Overlap between patients and controls comprised 25 to 35 CD8+ CDR3 sequences. Researchers reported that CD8+ Simpson's diversity was not significantly different in patients versus controls.

Genomic DNA, serving as template, underwent TCR beta VDJ and CDR3 profiling. TCRdb reprocessed the reads with MiXCR, giving one entry per CDR3 protein. This table has about 40,000 distinct CDR3 sequences, about two thirds appearing once. Germline V gene lookup returns CDR1 SGHKS and CDR2 YYEKEE (reference sequence). The CDR3 spans 15 residues. V was clipped by 2 bases and J by 10 bases, with 18 bases between them. The sequenced sample was sorted CD4+, CD8+, or CD8+CD57+ T cells (not recorded which) from PBMCs. The receptor was isolated from a human donor in good health, serving as a control. The gene calls are TRBV5-5 and TRBJ1-4; TRBD1 is a possible D gene (5 bases). As DNA, the CDR3 is TGTGCCAGCAGCTTAGACCAGGGATCCCTGTCAAAACTGTTTTTT. This encodes CASSLDQGSLSKLFF.